This entry is about one T cell receptor (beta chain). The sample originates from a study of technical replicates of blood from a few donors. The CDR3 is made up of 14 amino acids. V was pared by 2 bases and J by 3 bases, with 4 bases of the junction left unmatched. The germline V gene has CDR1 SGHRS and CDR2 YFSETQ. The assay was immunoSEQ multiplex PCR, and TCRdb's table has in-frame clones only and misses some. The sample contains approximately 68,000 clones, under 98% of which appear only once. The sample was T cells isolated from PBMCs. The TCR sequence derives from a human donor in good health. The rearrangement uses TRBV5-1 and TRBJ2-5; 7 bases line up with TRBD2. CDR3 sequence reads: CASSLWGGEETQYF. The CDR3 DNA reads TGCGCCAGCAGCTTATGGGGGGGGGAAGAGACCCAGTACTTC.